The next 26 T cell receptor beta chains were all read from a single sample in a study of blood T cell repertoires in COVID-19. The table came from immunoSEQ multiplex PCR; TCRdb's copy has only in-frame clones and leaves some out. The data show some 250,000 clones, with over 75% seen just once and about 8% held by the top ten. Sample: peripheral blood. These receptors were collected from a woman over 75 with acute or convalescent COVID-19.

This chain links TRBV2 with TRBJ1-2, with 9 bases fitting TRBD1. Looked up from germline, CDR1 is SNHLY and CDR2 is FYNNEI. V lost 6 bases to trimming and J lost 0 bases; unmatched junction nucleotides: 23. CDR3 length equals 21 residues. The CDR3 coding sequence is TGTGCCAGCAGCCGGGAGGCCCCGGGACAGGGTTTAGACCCGGCTAACTATGGCTACACCTTC. This encodes CASSREAPGQGLDPANYGYTF.

The chain recombines TRBV18 with TRBJ2-5, with a weak D call TRBD1 (6 bases). CDR1 is KGHSH, CDR2 LQKENI, per germline. The CDR3 contains 13 residues. Trimming cost V 4 bases and J 5 bases, with 11 bases left between them. CDR3 DNA: TGTGCCAGCTCACTTACAGGGTTTGAGACCCAGTACTTC. Its translation is CASSLTGFETQYF.

The table lists this clone with a count of one. The V gene is TRBV11-2, the J gene TRBJ1-6; D uncertain. Germline V lookup: CDR1 SGHAT, CDR2 FQNNGV. The CDR3 length is 18 residues. Trimming left V 4 bases short and J 13 bases short, with 29 bases between. The CDR3 DNA follows: TGTGCCAGCAGCTCCCGGCGGGATACCGGGCTAATAGTAATGCCCCTCCACTTT. Residues: CASSSRRDTGLIVMPLHF.

The chain combines TRBV5-8 with TRBJ2-2, with 7 bases identical to TRBD2. This CDR3 has 15 amino acids. The germline gives CDR1 SGHTS, CDR2 YDEGEE. J lost 4 bases, V lost 0 bases, and 3 bases had no gene match. Written as DNA, the CDR3 is TGTGCCAGCAGCTTGGGGGCTAGCGGCACCGGGGAGCTGTTTTTT. The encoded protein is CASSLGASGTGELFF.

The chain links TRBV7-2 to TRBJ1-6; D possibly corresponds to TRBD1 (5 bases). Trimming stripped 1 base from V and 0 bases from J, with 10 bases between. Germline CDR1 and CDR2: SGHTA and FQGNSA. CDR3 length equals 17 residues. The CDR3, as DNA: TGTGCCAGCAGCTTAGGTTACGGGGGCTCCTATAATTCACCCCTCCACTTT. It codes for CASSLGYGGSYNSPLHF.

The chain is built from TRBV19 and TRBJ1-2; TRBD1 matches 7 bases. CDR1 is LNHDA and CDR2 is SQIVND in the germline V gene (reference sequence). The CDR3 length is 13 residues. With V trimmed by 10 bases and J by 6 bases, 11 bases remained unmatched. CDR3 DNA sequence: TGTGCCACCGCCTTGGACAGGTCGAATGGCTACACCTTC. Its protein product is CATALDRSNGYTF.

The genes are TRBV25-1 and TRBJ1-2; 7 bases line up with TRBD1. V lost 2 bases to trimming and J lost 4 bases; unmatched junction nucleotides: 4. Germline CDR1 MGHDK, CDR2 SYGVNS. CDR3 length: 14 residues. The CDR3 nucleotides read TGTGCCAGCAGTGAAACAGGGGCTGCCTATGGCTACACCTTC. Amino acids: CASSETGAAYGYTF.

V gene TRBV4-1 combines with J gene TRBJ2-5; TRBD2 matches at 7 bases. V lost 3 bases, J lost 2 bases, and 3 bases stayed unmatched. Germline V gene data show CDR1 as MGHRA and CDR2 as YSYEKL. The CDR3 loop spans 14 amino acids. The CDR3 DNA follows: TGCGCCAGCAGCCATAGTAGCGGGCAAGAGACCCAGTACTTC. Amino acid sequence: CASSHSSGQETQYF.

The chain recombines TRBV5-5 with TRBJ1-2, with D unclear. There are 13 residues in the CDR3. Trimming took 2 bases from V and 7 from J, leaving 12 bases between them. Looked up from germline, CDR1 is SGHKS and CDR2 is YYEKEE (reference sequence). The CDR3 DNA is TGTGCCAGCAGCTTTAGCGTGGGCTCTGGCTACACCTTC. It encodes CASSFSVGSGYTF. The full variable domain, rest sourced from reference TRBV5-5 and TRBJ1-2, is DAGVTQSPTHLIKTRGQQVTLRCSPISGHKSVSWYQQVLGQGPQFIFQYYEKEERGRGNFPDRFSARQFPNYSSELNVNALLLGDSALYLCASSFSVGSGYTFGSGTRLTVV.

The chain employs TRBV6-4 and TRBJ2-2, with TRBD1 identical over 8 bases. The germline CDR1 and CDR2 sequences are MRHNA and SNTAGT. The CDR3 length is 15 residues. Trimming at V came to 6 bases and at J to 0 bases, leaving 3 bases not matched to a gene. In DNA form, the CDR3 reads TGTGCCAGCAGACAGGGGGGAACGAACACCGGGGAGCTGTTTTTT. Protein: CASRQGGTNTGELFF.

V is TRBV6-5 and J is TRBJ2-1, with D possibly being TRBD2 (8 bases). CDR1 and CDR2 (germline): MNHEY, SVGAGI. The CDR3 is 15 residues long. V lost 10 bases to trimming and J lost 7 bases, with 23 bases between them. CDR3 DNA sequence: TGTGCCACGCCCCTGGGGGCGGGGGGACAGAATGAGCAGTTCTTC. Its protein is CATPLGAGGQNEQFF.

This clone was seen only a few times. This chain connects TRBV18 to TRBJ2-1; TRBD2 agrees at 13 bases. The CDR3 totals 15 residues. Germline V gives CDR1 KGHSH, CDR2 LQKENI. Unmatched junction bases numbered 6, after V lost 5 bases and J lost 8 bases. The CDR3 protein is CASSSLAGGLDEQFF. In nucleotides, the CDR3 is TGTGCCAGCTCATCACTAGCGGGGGGGCTGGATGAGCAGTTCTTC.

J is TRBJ2-7 and V is TRBV21-1; TRBD1 is the table's D call, not checked against the DNA. TRBV21-1 counts as a pseudogene. This CDR3 contains 16 residues. DNA of the CDR3: TGTGCCAGCAGCAAAGCACGAGAAAGCAGGGTCTACGAGCAGTACTTC. Translating gives CASSKARESRVYEQYF.

V gene TRBV4-2 combines with J gene TRBJ1-2; 7 nucleotides line up with TRBD1. The CDR3 extends over 14 amino acids. Per the germline V gene, CDR1 is LGHNA and CDR2 is YNFKEQ. Unmatched junction bases numbered 4, after V lost 2 bases and J lost 4 bases. In DNA, the CDR3 is TGTGCCAGCAGCCAACACAGGGGATTCTATGGCTACACCTTC. As protein: CASSQHRGFYGYTF.

The chain carries TRBV6-1 and TRBJ2-3; 14 bases fit TRBD2. The CDR3 is 16 residues long. V trimming: 3 bases; J trimming: 5 bases; junction bases outside the gene matches: 4. Looked up from germline, CDR1 is MNHNS and CDR2 is SASEGT. The CDR3 region is CASSESGLAGEDTQYF. DNA for the CDR3: TGTGCCAGCAGTGAGTCGGGACTAGCGGGAGAAGATACGCAGTATTTT.

This clone is a singleton in its sample. The chain recombines TRBV6-5 with TRBJ1-5, with 9 bases aligning to TRBD1. Germline V gene lookup returns CDR1 MNHEY and CDR2 SVGAGI. The CDR3 runs to 14 residues. The trim removed 4 bases at V and 4 bases at J, leaving 2 bases unmatched. The CDR3: CASSSGQGNQPQHF. The CDR3 region has the DNA TGTGCCAGCAGTTCAGGACAGGGGAATCAGCCCCAGCATTTT.

This clone appeared a single time. The chain is built from TRBV12-3 or TRBV12-4 and TRBJ1-1; D perhaps matches TRBD1 (6 bases). Deletions cut 3 bases from V and 8 bases from J, with 10 bases between. This CDR3 spans 12 amino acids. The CDR3 loop is CASSFRGWEAFF. The CDR3 bases are TGTGCCAGCAGTTTCAGGGGTTGGGAAGCTTTCTTT.

This chain links TRBV5-6 with TRBJ2-1, with 9 bases identical to TRBD1. The CDR3 runs 16 residues. Losses at the gene ends were 1 base for V and 4 bases for J; bases not matched to a gene: 6. The V gene's germline CDR1 is SGHDT and CDR2 YYEEEE. CDR3 amino acids: CASSLQTGTGYNEQFF. In nucleotides, the CDR3 is TGTGCCAGCAGCTTGCAAACAGGGACAGGGTACAATGAGCAGTTCTTC.

Ten or more counts support this clone. The chain has TRBV15 and TRBJ1-1, with a possible D match to TRBD1 (6 bases). The length of the CDR3 is 16 residues. Trimming cost V 0 bases and J 3 bases, with 14 bases left between them. Germline assignment: CDR1 LNHNV and CDR2 YYDKDF (reference sequence). In DNA form, the CDR3 reads TGTGCCACCAGCAGAGAATACTACAGGGTTGACACTGAAGCTTTCTTT. It specifies CATSREYYRVDTEAFF.

CDR3 amino acids: CASSPRQGAFYEQYF. The CDR3 DNA is TGTGCCAGCAGCCCAAGACAGGGGGCCTTCTACGAGCAGTACTTC. The chain couples TRBV7-8 to TRBJ2-7; TRBD1 aligns across 10 bases. CDR3 length: 15 amino acids. V shed 5 bases and J 3 bases; nucleotides not matched to a gene: 7. The germline V gene encodes CDR1 SGHVS and CDR2 FQNEAQ.

The V gene is TRBV19, the J gene TRBJ2-5; 13 bases line up with TRBD2. Germline trimming cut 7 bases from V and 5 bases from J; bases unmatched to any gene: 7. The CDR3 loop spans 15 amino acids. Germline values: CDR1 LNHDA, CDR2 SQIVND (reference sequence). The DNA of the CDR3 is TGTGCCAGTACTCGGACTAGCGGGGGTCACGAGACCCAGTACTTC. Translating it yields CASTRTSGGHETQYF.

This rearrangement joins TRBV6-5 to TRBJ2-7, with 9 bases fitting TRBD2. The CDR3 is 15 residues long. Germline V gives CDR1 MNHEY, CDR2 SVGAGI. After removal of 6 bases from V and 7 bases from J, the junction contained 13 bases not matched to a gene. As DNA, the CDR3 is TGTGCCAGCAGGCAGTCGGCTAGCGGGGCGGGGGAGCAGTACTTC. Its protein is CASRQSASGAGEQYF.

This sequence joins TRBV2 and TRBJ2-3; 8 bases are a match to TRBD1. Germline CDR1 is SNHLY and CDR2 is FYNNEI. The CDR3 runs to 15 residues. V gave up 3 bases and J gave up 4 bases; unmatched junction bases: 6. The CDR3 loop reads CASSERQGLADTQYF. In DNA, the CDR3 is TGTGCCAGCAGTGAGAGACAGGGGTTAGCAGATACGCAGTATTTT.

The chain combines TRBV29-1 with TRBJ2-7, with D possibly matching TRBD1 (6 bases). CDR1 is SQVTM and CDR2 is ANQGSEA in the germline V gene. The V end was cut by 6 bases, the J end by 5 bases, with 17 bases between. The CDR3 is 13 residues long. The CDR3 loop is CSVADTQGDEQYF. CDR3 nucleotides: TGCAGCGTCGCAGACACACAGGGCGACGAGCAGTACTTC.

There are a few counts of this clone. CDR3 residues: CASKSRGLQPQHF. The CDR3 DNA reads TGTGCCAGTAAGAGCAGGGGGCTTCAGCCCCAGCATTTT. V gene TRBV19 combines with J gene TRBJ1-5, with 8 bases identical to TRBD1. The CDR3 has 13 residues. CDR1 LNHDA and CDR2 SQIVND come from the germline V gene (reference sequence). V lost 7 bases, J lost 6 bases, and 5 bases stayed unmatched. Using reference TRBV19 and TRBJ1-5 for the parts outside the CDR3, the full variable domain is DGGITQSPKYLFRKEGQNVTLSCEQNLNHDAMYWYRQDPGQGLRLIYYSQIVNDFQKGDIAEGYSVSREKKESFPLTVTSAQKNPTAFYLCASKSRGLQPQHFGDGTRLSIL.

This chain links TRBV5-4 with TRBJ2-2; possibly TRBD2 for D (5 bases). Germline lookup yields CDR1 SGHNT and CDR2 YYREEE (reference sequence). This CDR3 contains 15 residues. V lost 0 bases, J lost 6 bases, and 12 bases lay in between. Here the CDR3 DNA reads TGTGCCAGCAGCTTGGAGTCAGGCGGGCCCGGGGAGCTGTTTTTT. This sequence encodes CASSLESGGPGELFF.